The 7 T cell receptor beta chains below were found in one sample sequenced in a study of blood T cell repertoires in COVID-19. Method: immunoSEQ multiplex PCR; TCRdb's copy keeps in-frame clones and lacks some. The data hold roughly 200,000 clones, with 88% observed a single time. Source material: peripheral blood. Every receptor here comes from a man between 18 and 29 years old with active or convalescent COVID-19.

The CDR3 protein is CASSELGYRRANTGELFF. CDR3 coding DNA: TGTGCCAGCAGTGAATTAGGGTACAGGAGGGCGAACACCGGGGAGCTGTTTTTT. V is TRBV6-1 and J is TRBJ2-2, with D possibly being TRBD2 (6 bases). CDR1 is MNHNS, CDR2 SASEGT, per germline. The CDR3 consists of 18 residues. V lost 2 bases to trimming and J lost 0 bases, with 16 bases between them.

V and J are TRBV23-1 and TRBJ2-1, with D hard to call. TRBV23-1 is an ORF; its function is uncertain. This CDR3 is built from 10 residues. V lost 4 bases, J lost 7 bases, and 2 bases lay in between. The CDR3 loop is CASSLNEQFF. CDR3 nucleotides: TGCGCCAGCAGTCTAAATGAGCAGTTCTTC.

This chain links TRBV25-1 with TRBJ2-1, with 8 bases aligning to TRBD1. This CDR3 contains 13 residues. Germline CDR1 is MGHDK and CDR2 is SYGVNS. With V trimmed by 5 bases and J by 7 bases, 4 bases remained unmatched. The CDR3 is CASSPDRGNEQFF. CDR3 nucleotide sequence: TGTGCCAGCAGTCCCGACAGGGGTAATGAGCAGTTCTTC.

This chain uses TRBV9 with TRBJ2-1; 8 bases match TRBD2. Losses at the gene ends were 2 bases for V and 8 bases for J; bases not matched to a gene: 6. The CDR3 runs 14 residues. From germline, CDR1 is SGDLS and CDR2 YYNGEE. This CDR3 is CASSVGRASDEQFF. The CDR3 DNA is TGTGCCAGCAGCGTCGGGAGGGCTTCCGATGAGCAGTTCTTC.

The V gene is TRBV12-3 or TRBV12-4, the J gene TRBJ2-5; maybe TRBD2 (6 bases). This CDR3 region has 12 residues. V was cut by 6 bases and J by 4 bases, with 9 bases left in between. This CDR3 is CASSSGLETQYF. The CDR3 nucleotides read TGTGCCAGCAGCTCGGGACTAGAGACCCAGTACTTC.

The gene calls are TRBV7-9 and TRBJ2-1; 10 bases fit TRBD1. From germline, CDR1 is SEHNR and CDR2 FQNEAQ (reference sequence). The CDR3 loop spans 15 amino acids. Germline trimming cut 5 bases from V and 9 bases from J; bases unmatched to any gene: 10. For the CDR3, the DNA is TGTGCCAGCAGCCTGTCCGGGACAGGGGACAGTGAGCAGTTCTTC. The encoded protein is CASSLSGTGDSEQFF.

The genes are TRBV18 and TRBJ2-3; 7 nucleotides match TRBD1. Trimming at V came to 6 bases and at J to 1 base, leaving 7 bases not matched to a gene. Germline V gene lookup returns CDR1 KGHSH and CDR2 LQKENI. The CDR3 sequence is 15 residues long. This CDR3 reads CASSPRTGRTDTQYF. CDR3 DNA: TGTGCCAGCTCGCCGCGGACAGGCCGCACAGATACGCAGTATTTT.